The present TCR beta chain was sequenced within a study of cytomegalovirus exposure and HLA in healthy donors. The length of the CDR3 is 17 residues. V lost 6 bases, J lost 2 bases, and 8 bases stayed unmatched. Germline assignment: CDR1 SNHLY and CDR2 FYNNEI. Researchers ran the PCR with 60 Vbeta and 13 Jbeta primers. Method: immunoSEQ multiplex PCR; TCRdb's copy keeps in-frame clones and lacks some. This sample has about 100,000 clones, with roughly four fifths found just once. A remark on this clone: Its antigen is unidentified.

General observations from the study: Accurate HLA-A and HLA-B prediction from TCR beta sequences was reported for most subjects.

The sample taken for sequencing was PBMCs. This chain uses TRBV2 with TRBJ2-6, with TRBD1 identical over 9 bases. The receptor was derived from a man aged 50 to 59 in good health and CMV-seronegative. DNA for the CDR3: TGTGCCAGCAGGGCTGGACAGGGGATAACTGGGGCCAACGTCCTGACTTTC. Protein product: CASRAGQGITGANVLTF.